These 10 T cell receptor beta chains share one sample of origin, sequenced in a study of OX40 agonist ivuxolimab in advanced cancers. TCRdb's table, derived via immunoSEQ multiplex PCR, lists solely in-frame clones and lacks some. Of some 64,000 clones in the sample, about 83% were seen once. Source: CD4+ or CD8+ T cells sorted from blood, taken in a trial of the OX40 agonist ivuxolimab. These TCRs come from an adult with an advanced solid tumor such as melanoma, head and neck, liver or kidney cancer.

This clone occurred once. The V and J genes are TRBV30 and TRBJ1-4; tentatively, D is TRBD1 (5 bases). The ends were cut back, 3 bases at V and 3 bases at J, with 8 bases in the middle. CDR3 length: 13 amino acids. Germline lookup yields CDR1 GTSNPN and CDR2 SVGIG (reference sequence). The CDR3 sequence is CAWSRDANEKLFF. The DNA for the CDR3 is TGTGCCTGGAGCCGGGACGCTAATGAAAAACTGTTTTTT.

This rearrangement joins TRBV15 to TRBJ1-1; D is unclear. The germline V gene has CDR1 LNHNV and CDR2 YYDKDF (reference sequence). The CDR3 has 13 amino acids. V lost 4 bases to trimming and J lost 6 bases, with 12 bases between them. CDR3 nucleotides: TGTGCCACCAGCACCGGTAGATGGGCTGAAGCTTTCTTT. Protein product: CATSTGRWAEAFF.

This clone is a singleton in its sample. CDR3 amino acids: CASRLAGGPSGYNEQFF. CDR3 DNA sequence: TGTGCCAGCCGACTAGCGGGAGGGCCAAGCGGCTACAATGAGCAGTTCTTC. The gene calls are TRBV19 and TRBJ2-1; TRBD2 agrees at 14 bases. With V trimmed by 9 bases and J by 3 bases, 10 bases remained unmatched. This CDR3 is built from 17 residues. Germline CDR1 is LNHDA and CDR2 is SQIVND (reference sequence).

The chain couples TRBV6-4 to TRBJ2-1; 9 bases align to TRBD1. This CDR3 spans 15 amino acids. With 2 bases clipped from V and 9 bases from J, the junction kept 8 bases outside the gene matches. CDR1 and CDR2 from the germline V gene are MRHNA and SNTAGT. This CDR3 reads CASSDNTGGHFEQFF. The CDR3 DNA reads TGTGCCAGCAGTGACAATACAGGGGGCCACTTTGAGCAGTTCTTC.

For the CDR3, the DNA is TGCGCCAGCAGCTTGTTTCAGGCCGCGAACACCGGGGAGCTGTTTTTT. It translates to CASSLFQAANTGELFF. The chain joins TRBV5-1 to TRBJ2-2; no clear D gene. V lost 1 base and J 0 bases, leaving 10 bases between the germline ends. There are 16 residues in the CDR3. The germline V gene encodes CDR1 SGHRS and CDR2 YFSETQ.

The gene calls are TRBV5-4 and TRBJ2-7, with TRBD2 matching 11 bases. The CDR3 loop spans 15 amino acids. Germline lookup yields CDR1 SGHNT and CDR2 YYREEE (reference sequence). The V gene end was trimmed by 0 bases and the J gene end by 1 base; junction bases not matched to a gene: 0. CDR3 DNA: TGTGCCAGCAGCTTGGTAGCGGGAGGGTCCTACGAGCAGTACTTC. Protein product: CASSLVAGGSYEQYF.

The chain employs TRBV19 and TRBJ2-4, with D unclear. Trimming took off 6 bases at V and 0 bases at J, with 12 bases between the two ends. Germline CDR1 LNHDA, CDR2 SQIVND (reference sequence). The CDR3 runs to 15 residues. The CDR3 spells CASSPTGPAKNIQYF. The CDR3 bases are TGTGCCAGTAGCCCGACCGGACCAGCCAAAAACATTCAGTACTTC.

The chain uses TRBV9 and TRBJ2-1; the D gene could be TRBD1 or TRBD2 (5 bases each). The CDR3 extends over 14 amino acids. Trimming left V 6 bases short and J 5 bases short, with 15 bases between. Looked up from germline, CDR1 is SGDLS and CDR2 is YYNGEE. For the CDR3, the DNA is TGTGCCAGCACACCCGGGGCCAGCAACAATGAGCAGTTCTTC. Encoded protein: CASTPGASNNEQFF.

V is TRBV7-9 and J is TRBJ2-7; perhaps TRBD2 as D (6 bases). V was shortened by 10 bases and J by 5 bases, with 30 bases between the two germline ends. Germline-derived CDR1 and CDR2 are SEHNR and FQNEAQ (reference sequence). The CDR3 spans 17 residues. CDR3 in amino acids: CATAGTGSPYGPHEQYF. The CDR3 DNA follows: TGTGCCACCGCCGGGACTGGATCCCCATACGGCCCCCACGAGCAGTACTTC.

V and J are TRBV6-1 and TRBJ2-3; D is possibly TRBD2 (5 bases). Per the germline V gene, CDR1 is MNHNS and CDR2 is SASEGT. This CDR3 region has 15 residues. V lost 4 bases and J lost 3, with 14 bases in between. CDR3 sequence (DNA): TGTGCCAGCAGTGTCATCGGACTTATTACAGATACGCAGTATTTT. As protein: CASSVIGLITDTQYF.